The source of this T cell receptor (beta chain) is a study of T cells in Graves' hyperthyroidism and ophthalmopathy. Whole-study results and caveats: In the blood, most expanded thyroid clonotypes above 0.001 appeared as well.

This clonotype was counted at least ten times. Its antigen is unidentified. Any symptoms of ophthalmopathy came after the first hyperthyroidism diagnosis, from which the blood sample dates. Amplified TCR beta CDR3 regions came from RNA transcripts. The HTBI primer set served for first-round RT-PCR of the TCR CDR3. In TCRdb, the multiplex PCR reads were re-called with MiXCR into one record per CDR3 protein. The profile shows about 290,000 distinct CDR3 sequences, 10% to 15% of them singletons. The CDR3 is made up of 14 amino acids. With V trimmed by 4 bases and J by 2 bases, 5 bases remained unmatched. The germline gives CDR1 LGHDT, CDR2 YNNKEL (reference sequence).

The genes are TRBV3-1 and TRBJ2-7, with TRBD2 matching over 7 bases. Sample: blood. The TCR sequence derives from a young woman with Graves' hyperthyroidism that later progressed to Graves' ophthalmopathy. Here the CDR3 reads CASSLGTTPYEQYF. In DNA, the CDR3 is TGTGCCAGCAGCCTTGGGACTACCCCCTACGAGCAGTACTTC.